Listed below are T cell receptor beta chains from one sample, sequenced in a study of T cell responses to AZD1222 COVID-19 vaccine. The method was immunoSEQ multiplex PCR; TCRdb's version includes in-frame clones alone and lacks a portion of them. The sample holds fewer than 200,000 clones, around 87% seen once. The source was peripheral blood, collected 28 days after the second AZD1222 dose. The receptors originated from an adult who received the AZD1222 COVID-19 vaccine. Each CDR3 is given with its conserved first and last residue. The order of the fields is J gene, V gene, CDR3 protein.

TRBJ1-4 | TRBV25-1 | CASTDPGVTEKLFF
TRBJ1-1 | TRBV5-8 | CASTGVSTEAFF
TRBJ2-3 | TRBV3-1/TRBV3-2 | CASSQRREGGYTDTQYF
TRBJ1-2 | TRBV29-1 | CSVGTVYGYTF
TRBJ1-3 | TRBV7-9 | CASSFHSGNTIYF
TRBJ2-1 | TRBV4-2 | CASSQVSAVSLDEQFF
TRBJ1-4 | TRBV9 | CASSVAPVATNEKLFF
TRBJ1-2 | TRBV2 | CASSEVRGFGYTF
TRBJ2-7 | TRBV7-2 | CASSLVMTPRGGRPYEQYF
TRBJ2-7 | TRBV6-5 | CASSNPADVSYEQYF
TRBJ1-2 | TRBV5-1 | CASSLAGQGSGYTF
TRBJ1-5 | TRBV12-3/TRBV12-4 | CASSLFGPPQHF
TRBJ1-2 | TRBV19 | CASSLGTGANYGYTF
TRBJ2-3 | TRBV15 | CATSRGNSPGVDTQYF
TRBJ2-1 | TRBV3-1/TRBV3-2 | CASSRGTSSNEQFF
TRBJ2-7 | TRBV19 | CASSTGGYEQYF
TRBJ1-5 | TRBV3-1/TRBV3-2 | CATSTGVANQPQHF
TRBJ2-7 | TRBV5-1 | CASSLVVGSYEQYF
TRBJ1-1 | TRBV7-6 | CASSPAGQSEAFF
TRBJ2-3 | TRBV6-5 | CASRGAGRDTQYF
TRBJ2-7 | TRBV11-2 | CASSLERGGNEQYF
TRBJ1-1 | TRBV7-8 | CASSLGQSLNTEAFF
TRBJ1-2 | TRBV19 | CASSAERDRVYGYTF
TRBJ2-1 | TRBV5-1 | CASSEGGYNEQFF
TRBJ1-4 | TRBV2 | CASSAVWKLFF
TRBJ2-1 | TRBV19 | CASSIQRTNEQFF
TRBJ1-6 | TRBV19 | CASSIWDINSPLHF
TRBJ2-3 | TRBV6-5 | CASSYLGRADTQYF
TRBJ1-2 | TRBV4-2 | CASSQEGRSLWGRTF
TRBJ1-4 | TRBV5-5 | CASSFEGFVNNEKLFF
TRBJ2-1 | TRBV7-9 | CASSLEETYNEQFF
TRBJ2-7 | TRBV30 | CAWETGSSYEQYF
TRBJ2-7 | TRBV11-2 | CASSRGGGPSYEQYF
TRBJ2-7 | TRBV30 | CAWRGSGGFPSYEQYF
TRBJ1-4 | TRBV3-1/TRBV3-2 | CASSQAGGPRGGKLFF
TRBJ2-7 | TRBV3-1/TRBV3-2 | CASSPTSGGIGQYF
TRBJ2-7 | TRBV5-1 | CASSPQEGSLYEQYF
TRBJ2-2 | TRBV19 | CASSIGYPRGGELFF
TRBJ2-3 | TRBV4-3 | CASSQEARPTDTQYF
TRBJ1-3 | TRBV7-2 | CASSLNVGNTIYF
TRBJ1-2 | TRBV7-9 | CASTSGGSDGYTF
TRBJ2-1 | TRBV6-6 | CASSKTSGVYNEQFF
TRBJ2-7 | TRBV7-9 | CASSLADDEQYF
TRBJ1-2 | TRBV7-9 | CASSLAGGQFDGYTF
TRBJ2-6 | TRBV7-2 | CASSLRGDSSGANVLTF
TRBJ1-2 | TRBV5-6 | CASGGTGNYGYTF